This note documents a single T cell receptor beta chain sequence. No antigen is known for it. J lost 3 bases, V lost 4 bases, and 7 bases had no gene match. From germline, CDR1 is SGHRS and CDR2 YFSETQ. The length of the CDR3 is 15 residues. Newly diagnosed hyperthyroidism patients aged 18 to 65 years had disease lasting under 2 months. Diagnosing involved the use of clinical symptoms, serum thyroxine and TRAb, thyroid ultrasound and orbital computed tomography. This sample was included in a study of T cells in Graves' hyperthyroidism and ophthalmopathy. Overall study findings and caveats: The model forecast ophthalmopathy, anticipating it by a median approximately 6 months before onset.

What was amplified from RNA transcripts were TCR beta CDR3 regions. The HTBI set primed first-round TCR CDR3 RT-PCR. TCRdb processed the multiplex PCR reads anew with MiXCR; each CDR3 protein has one entry. The sample holds hundreds of thousands of distinct CDR3 sequences, approximately 14% seen once. Sequenced sample: blood. The receptor was derived from a woman aged 18-29 years with Graves' hyperthyroidism. The chain employs TRBV5-1 and TRBJ2-1; 7 nucleotides match TRBD2. The CDR3 reads CASSGGGPNYNEQFF. The CDR3 region has the DNA TGCGCCAGCAGCGGCGGGGGTCCCAACTACAATGAGCAGTTCTTC.